This TCR beta chain was profiled in a study of blood T cells in healthy people across ages. V lost 5 bases and J 5 bases, leaving 12 bases between the germline ends. Looked up from germline, CDR1 is MNHNS and CDR2 is SASEGT. This CDR3 contains 14 residues. This clonotype was counted only a few times. Using a J-beta primer mix together with a sample-barcoded 5' primer, a second PCR was run for roughly 6 to 12 cycles. Using its own MiXCR run on the 5' RACE reads, TCRdb lists one record per CDR3 protein. The sample has 1.5 million or so distinct CDR3 sequences; approximately 42% are singletons. The sequenced sample consisted of blood. This chain links TRBV6-1 with TRBJ1-4, with D unresolved. The source of this sequence is a woman aged 18-29 years in good health. CDR3 sequence: CASSFTGKNEKLFF. In nucleotides, the CDR3 is TGTGCCAGCAGTTTCACGGGGAAGAATGAAAAACTGTTTTTT.